These 18 T cell receptor beta chains were all obtained from the same sample, sequenced in a study of preoperative IRX-2 immunotherapy in early breast cancer. This table comes from immunoSEQ multiplex PCR, and its TCRdb copy is limited to in-frame clones, with some not included. Of under 25,000 clones detected, approximately 86% appear once; the ten largest clones hold approximately 1.1%. Treatment described: preoperative locoregional IRX-2 cytokine immunotherapy. Source: lymph node tissue, taken after IRX-2 immunotherapy. These receptors all come from a human donor with breast cancer.

The J gene is TRBJ2-1, the V gene TRBV2, with D unresolved. The germline CDR1 and CDR2 sequences are SNHLY and FYNNEI. There are 14 residues in the CDR3. Trimming took 7 bases from V and 3 from J, leaving 13 bases between them. CDR3 amino acids: CASTATASYNEQFF. CDR3 bases: TGTGCCAGCACCGCTACGGCCAGCTACAATGAGCAGTTCTTC.

This chain connects TRBV19 to TRBJ2-1; perhaps TRBD1 as D (6 bases). V lost 7 bases and J lost 4, with 14 bases in between. The CDR3 loop spans 14 amino acids. Germline lookup yields CDR1 LNHDA and CDR2 SQIVND (reference sequence). For the CDR3, the DNA is TGTGCCAGTAAGGGGGATCCCGGTTACAATGAGCAGTTCTTC. Translating gives CASKGDPGYNEQFF.

J is TRBJ2-2 and V is TRBV29-1; tentatively, D is TRBD2 (7 bases). Germline CDR1 is SQVTM and CDR2 is ANQGSEA. The CDR3 spans 15 residues. V was cut by 7 bases and J by 6 bases, with 21 bases left in between. Here the CDR3 reads CSARGPSGDAGELFF. Written as DNA, the CDR3 is TGCAGCGCCCGGGGGCCCAGCGGGGACGCCGGGGAGCTGTTTTTT.

The gene calls are TRBV7-6 and TRBJ1-2, with 8 bases matching TRBD1. From germline, CDR1 is SGHVS and CDR2 FNYEAQ. CDR3 size: 14 residues. The V segment lost 5 bases and the J segment 4 bases; nucleotides outside the gene matches: 6. Here the CDR3 DNA reads TGTGCCAGCAGCGCGGGACAGGAGAGCTATGGCTACACCTTC. Its translation: CASSAGQESYGYTF.

The V and J genes are TRBV19 and TRBJ2-1, with D hard to call. The CDR3 has 11 amino acids. Trimming removed 8 bases at V and 5 bases at J, with 7 bases between. Per germline, CDR1 LNHDA and CDR2 SQIVND (reference sequence). The CDR3 nucleotides read TGTGCCAGTTCCGATCACAATGAGCAGTTCTTC. Residues: CASSDHNEQFF.

The genes are TRBV19 and TRBJ2-1; D not certain. CDR1 is LNHDA and CDR2 is SQIVND in the germline V gene (reference sequence). This CDR3 spans 14 amino acids. V was clipped by 6 bases and J by 0 bases, with 9 bases between them. The CDR3 coding sequence is TGTGCCAGTAGAGAGGAGAGCTCCTACAATGAGCAGTTCTTC. It specifies CASREESSYNEQFF.

This clone was observed once. The V gene is TRBV12-5, the J gene TRBJ1-5; D is unclear. Germline CDR1 LGHNT, CDR2 FRNRAP. The CDR3 is made up of 12 amino acids. For the CDR3, the DNA is TGTGCCAGCACCTCGTTAGGTCAGCCCCAGCATTTT. As protein: CASTSLGQPQHF.

Only one count was recorded for this clone. The V call is TRBV19, the J call TRBJ2-7; unclear D gene. This CDR3 spans 12 amino acids. V shed 7 bases and J shed 2 bases, with 9 bases lying between them. Germline V gene lookup returns CDR1 LNHDA and CDR2 SQIVND (reference sequence). For the CDR3, the DNA is TGTGCCAGTAATGGCCCTACCTACGAGCAGTACTTC. Residues: CASNGPTYEQYF. Full variable domain (rest looked up from reference TRBV19 and TRBJ2-7): DGGITQSPKYLFRKEGQNVTLSCEQNLNHDAMYWYRQDPGQGLRLIYYSQIVNDFQKGDIAEGYSVSREKKESFPLTVTSAQKNPTAFYLCASNGPTYEQYFGPGTRLTVT.

V is TRBV6-8 and J is TRBJ2-1, with 9 bases that match TRBD1. This CDR3 has 17 residues. Germline trimming cut 5 bases from V and 7 bases from J; bases unmatched to any gene: 15. From germline, CDR1 is MNHGY and CDR2 SAAAGT. CDR3 region: CASSALVGTGIFNEQFF. The CDR3 nucleotides read TGTGCCAGCAGTGCCCTAGTGGGGACAGGGATATTTAATGAGCAGTTCTTC.

The chain uses TRBV6-8 and TRBJ1-4, with 8 nucleotides matching TRBD1. Looked up from germline, CDR1 is MNHGY and CDR2 is SAAAGT. CDR3 length equals 13 residues. The J segment lost 8 bases and the V segment lost 8 bases, leaving 7 bases of the junction unmatched. The chain's CDR3 is CASGQGLGEKLFF. As DNA, the CDR3 is TGTGCCAGCGGACAGGGCTTAGGAGAAAAACTGTTTTTT.

The V and J genes are TRBV6-8 and TRBJ1-2; a weak D match, TRBD1 (5 bases). From germline, CDR1 is MNHGY and CDR2 SAAAGT. This CDR3 spans 14 amino acids. The ends were cut back, 6 bases at V and 7 bases at J, with 18 bases in the middle. The CDR3 loop is CASSSPGRVVGYTF. The CDR3 nucleotides are TGTGCCAGCAGCTCCCCCGGCAGGGTGGTTGGCTACACCTTC.

The chain has TRBV7-4 and TRBJ1-2; no clear D gene. V lost 5 bases and J lost 2, with 12 bases in between. CDR3 length equals 14 residues. Germline V gene data show CDR1 as SGHVT and CDR2 as SQSDAQ. The CDR3 sequence: CASSPGRENYGYTF. The CDR3 DNA sequence: TGTGCCAGCAGCCCCGGTCGGGAAAACTATGGCTACACCTTC.

V gene TRBV10-2 combines with J gene TRBJ2-2; D is undetermined. Trimming left V 3 bases short and J 1 base short, with 6 bases between. The CDR3 covers 14 residues. CDR1 is WSHSY and CDR2 is SAAADI in the germline V gene. The CDR3 region is CASSEHMNTGELFF. In DNA form, the CDR3 reads TGCGCCAGCAGTGAACATATGAACACCGGGGAGCTGTTTTTT.

The chain combines TRBV6-8 with TRBJ2-7, with a tentative D call TRBD1 (5 bases). V was pared by 4 bases and J by 1 base, with 20 bases between. The germline V gene has CDR1 MNHGY and CDR2 SAAAGT. This CDR3 comprises 17 residues. Here the CDR3 reads CASSSRSGWSPSYEQYF. CDR3 in DNA: TGTGCCAGCAGTTCAAGATCAGGGTGGTCCCCTTCCTACGAGCAGTACTTC.

The chain links TRBV6-8 to TRBJ1-3; 9 bases are shared with TRBD1. The CDR3 loop spans 15 amino acids. Germline V gives CDR1 MNHGY, CDR2 SAAAGT. The V and J ends lost 5 bases and 2 bases, in that order; junction bases with no gene match: 4. The CDR3 DNA reads as TGTGCCAGCAGTAGAAGACAGGGGGCTGGAAACACCATATATTTT. This gives the protein CASSRRQGAGNTIYF.

The rearrangement links TRBV14 to TRBJ1-3, with D possibly TRBD1 on 5 matching bases. V lost 6 bases and J 2 bases, leaving 8 bases between the germline ends. CDR3 length: 13 amino acids. Germline V gives CDR1 SGHDN, CDR2 FVKESK. The CDR3 DNA reads TGTGCCAGCAGTCAGGGAACTGGAAACACCATATATTTT. Amino acid sequence: CASSQGTGNTIYF.

This chain joins TRBV1 and TRBJ2-1; no DNA check was done on the table's D call, TRBD2. TRBV1 constitutes a pseudogene. The CDR3 runs 17 residues. In DNA, the CDR3 is TGCGCCAGCAGCCAAGAACCCGGGACTAGCGGGTACAATGAGCAGTTCTTC. Residues: CASSQEPGTSGYNEQFF.

For the CDR3, the DNA is TGTGCCAGCTCAGCCGACAGGGATCAGCCCCAGCATTTT. It codes for CASSADRDQPQHF. The J gene is TRBJ1-5, the V gene TRBV18; 7 bases fit TRBD1. J lost 5 bases, V lost 5 bases, and 3 bases had no gene match. CDR3 length: 13 residues. The germline V gene has CDR1 KGHSH and CDR2 LQKENI.